Presented here are 21 T cell receptor beta chains from one specimen sequenced in a study of blood T cell repertoires in COVID-19. Produced via immunoSEQ multiplex PCR; TCRdb's table is partial and in-frame only. The table records roughly 290,000 clones, about 90% of them present only once. Sequenced sample: peripheral blood. The receptors were gathered from a woman in her thirties who had recovered from COVID-19.

V gene TRBV19 combines with J gene TRBJ2-1; 9 nucleotides match TRBD2. The germline gives CDR1 LNHDA, CDR2 SQIVND (reference sequence). Losses at the gene ends were 4 bases for V and 0 bases for J; bases not matched to a gene: 10. The CDR3 contains 18 residues. The CDR3 DNA sequence: TGTGCCAGTAGTACTTCTCTCCTAGCGGGAAGCTCCTACAATGAGCAGTTCTTC. Translation: CASSTSLLAGSSYNEQFF. Full variable domain (missing parts from reference TRBV19 and TRBJ2-1): DGGITQSPKYLFRKEGQNVTLSCEQNLNHDAMYWYRQDPGQGLRLIYYSQIVNDFQKGDIAEGYSVSREKKESFPLTVTSAQKNPTAFYLCASSTSLLAGSSYNEQFFGPGTRLTVL.

The rearrangement links TRBV11-2 to TRBJ2-5; D may be TRBD2 (7 bases). The CDR3 loop spans 15 amino acids. Germline values: CDR1 SGHAT, CDR2 FQNNGV. Trimming pared 8 bases from V and 5 bases from J, leaving 21 bases between. The CDR3 region is CASSGRGATGETQYF. CDR3 nucleotides: TGTGCCAGCTCCGGACGGGGGGCCACTGGGGAGACCCAGTACTTC.

The chain links TRBV11-3 to TRBJ2-2, with D maybe TRBD1 (6 bases). Trimming left V 5 bases short and J 1 base short, with 8 bases between. This CDR3 is 14 amino acids long. The V gene's germline CDR1 is SGHNT and CDR2 YENEEA. This chain's CDR3 is CASSRGKNTGELFF. In DNA form, the CDR3 reads TGTGCCAGCAGCAGGGGGAAGAACACCGGGGAGCTGTTTTTT.

The chain uses TRBV11-2 and TRBJ1-4; D call uncertain. In germline, CDR1 is SGHAT, CDR2 FQNNGV. The CDR3 has 15 residues. Trimming cost V 5 bases and J 5 bases, with 15 bases left between them. CDR3 loop: CASSPAQVANEKLFF. CDR3 coding DNA: TGTGCCAGCAGCCCCGCCCAGGTCGCCAATGAAAAACTGTTTTTT.

As regards this clone: The same CDR3 arises from other DNA sequences in this sample as well. The chain has TRBV5-1 and TRBJ2-2; 10 bases map to TRBD2. V lost 3 bases to trimming and J lost 3 bases; unmatched junction nucleotides: 5. The CDR3 runs 16 residues. CDR1 and CDR2 from the germline V gene are SGHRS and YFSETQ. CDR3 in DNA: TGCGCCAGCAGCTCCGGGCTAGCGGGAGACACCGGGGAGCTGTTTTTT. Translating it yields CASSSGLAGDTGELFF.

The chain employs TRBV5-4 and TRBJ2-7, with TRBD1 matching 12 bases. Losses at the gene ends were 2 bases for V and 6 bases for J; bases not matched to a gene: 6. The CDR3 is 15 residues long. The germline V gene has CDR1 SGHNT and CDR2 YYREEE (reference sequence). The CDR3 loop is CASSFSGTGGVEQYF. CDR3 coding DNA: TGTGCCAGCAGCTTCTCCGGGACAGGGGGCGTCGAGCAGTACTTC.

This clone was counted once. This chain joins TRBV4-2 and TRBJ2-1; 8 nucleotides agree with TRBD2. Germline assignment: CDR1 LGHNA and CDR2 YNFKEQ. Trimming at V came to 3 bases and at J to 9 bases, leaving 13 bases not matched to a gene. This CDR3 comprises 16 residues. The CDR3 region is CASSQGEAGGYGEQFF. DNA for the CDR3: TGTGCCAGCAGCCAGGGGGAGGCGGGAGGTTATGGTGAGCAGTTCTTC.

The chain is built from TRBV5-1 and TRBJ2-7; 10 bases fit TRBD1. In germline, CDR1 is SGHRS, CDR2 YFSETQ. This CDR3 region has 17 residues. The V gene end was trimmed by 2 bases and the J gene end by 4 bases; junction bases not matched to a gene: 12. The CDR3 DNA is TGCGCCAGCAGCTTTTGGACCAACAGACAGGGGGCTTACGAGCAGTACTTC. It codes for CASSFWTNRQGAYEQYF.

V and J are TRBV7-2 and TRBJ2-1, with 7 bases fitting TRBD1. CDR3 length equals 15 residues. The V segment lost 5 bases and the J segment 8 bases; nucleotides outside the gene matches: 12. Germline lookup yields CDR1 SGHTA and CDR2 FQGNSA. The CDR3: CASSLTGQAGDEQFF. Written as DNA, the CDR3 is TGTGCCAGCAGCCTTACAGGACAGGCTGGAGATGAGCAGTTCTTC.

The chain joins TRBV28 to TRBJ2-1; D possibly corresponds to TRBD2 (6 bases). V was shortened by 6 bases and J by 4 bases, with 16 bases between the two germline ends. Germline lookup yields CDR1 MDHEN and CDR2 SYDVKM. This CDR3 is 15 amino acids long. The CDR3 is CASSSRFLAYNEQFF. The CDR3 coding sequence is TGTGCCAGCAGCTCCAGATTCCTAGCGTACAATGAGCAGTTCTTC.

In its sample, this clone was seen once. V and J are TRBV9 and TRBJ2-6; TRBD1 matches 8 bases. The V gene end was trimmed by 6 bases and the J gene end by 2 bases; junction bases not matched to a gene: 10. CDR3 size: 17 residues. Germline V gene data show CDR1 as SGDLS and CDR2 as YYNGEE. The CDR3 is CASTGDRGTAGANVLTF. The CDR3 bases are TGTGCCAGCACCGGAGACAGGGGAACGGCTGGGGCCAACGTCCTGACTTTC.

The rearrangement joins TRBV7-3 to TRBJ2-1; D is possibly TRBD1 (5 bases). The length of the CDR3 is 15 residues. The V gene lost 4 bases and the J gene lost 7 bases, with 17 bases spanning the gap. The germline CDR1 and CDR2 sequences are SGHTA and FQGTGA. This chain's CDR3 is CASSSGLSSSNEQFF. The CDR3 DNA reads as TGTGCCAGCAGCTCAGGGCTCTCGTCGTCGAATGAGCAGTTCTTC.

V usage is TRBV7-4 and J usage is TRBJ2-7; 7 bases align to TRBD1. The CDR3 extends over 15 amino acids. Germline values: CDR1 SGHVT, CDR2 SQSDAQ. After removal of 3 bases from V and 0 bases from J, the junction contained 5 bases not matched to a gene. CDR3 coding DNA: TGTGCCAGCAGCTTCGACAGGGACAACTCCTACGAGCAGTACTTC. Translated, it gives CASSFDRDNSYEQYF.

The V gene is TRBV30, the J gene TRBJ1-5, with a possible D match to TRBD1 (5 bases). Germline CDR1 reads GTSNPN; CDR2 reads SVGIG (reference sequence). V dropped 1 base and J dropped 4 bases, with 11 bases sitting between them. CDR3 size: 14 residues. CDR3 nucleotide sequence: TGTGCCTGGAGTGATGGCGGGGCGAATCAGCCCCAGCATTTT. Translation gives CAWSDGGANQPQHF.

The CDR3 loop is CASSQNPGQGDDNEQFF. In DNA form, the CDR3 reads TGTGCCAGCAGCCAAAACCCGGGACAGGGGGACGATAATGAGCAGTTCTTC. The chain links TRBV7-2 to TRBJ2-1; the match to TRBD1 covers 11 bases. CDR3 size: 17 residues. Germline lookup yields CDR1 SGHTA and CDR2 FQGNSA. With V trimmed by 5 bases and J by 7 bases, 13 bases remained unmatched.

This rearrangement joins TRBV5-4 to TRBJ2-3; TRBD2 aligns across 13 bases. With V trimmed by 4 bases and J by 3 bases, 8 bases remained unmatched. Looked up from germline, CDR1 is SGHNT and CDR2 is YYREEE (reference sequence). CDR3 length: 17 residues. The CDR3 DNA reads TGTGCCAGCAGCGCCGGACTAGCGGGAGTCAGGACAGATACGCAGTATTTT. Its translation: CASSAGLAGVRTDTQYF.

This clone has a single count. The chain couples TRBV25-1 to TRBJ2-7, with 8 bases lining up with TRBD2. Germline loops: CDR1 MGHDK, CDR2 SYGVNS. The CDR3 is 12 amino acids. CDR3 sequence reads: CAAGSGAYEQYF. DNA of the CDR3: TGTGCAGCCGGTAGCGGGGCCTACGAGCAGTACTTC.

The rearrangement links TRBV19 to TRBJ1-1, with a tentative D call TRBD1 (5 bases). CDR1 LNHDA and CDR2 SQIVND come from the germline V gene (reference sequence). V was trimmed by 11 bases and J by 5 bases, leaving 12 bases between them. The length of the CDR3 is 11 residues. The CDR3 DNA is TGTGCCTGTGGGGCCGGGACTGAAGCTTTCTTT. Its translation is CACGAGTEAFF.

The chain uses TRBV19 and TRBJ2-1; D may be TRBD2 (5 bases). This CDR3 is 13 amino acids long. Trimming took off 6 bases at V and 3 bases at J, with 9 bases between the two ends. Germline V gives CDR1 LNHDA, CDR2 SQIVND (reference sequence). The CDR3 sequence is CASSPGNYNEQFF. The CDR3 DNA follows: TGTGCCAGTAGCCCCGGGAACTACAATGAGCAGTTCTTC. Variable domain in full (rest from reference TRBV19 and TRBJ2-1): DGGITQSPKYLFRKEGQNVTLSCEQNLNHDAMYWYRQDPGQGLRLIYYSQIVNDFQKGDIAEGYSVSREKKESFPLTVTSAQKNPTAFYLCASSPGNYNEQFFGPGTRLTVL.

The chain carries TRBV19 and TRBJ1-5; weak D call: TRBD1 (5 bases). V lost 10 bases and J 2 bases, leaving 15 bases between the germline ends. CDR1 and CDR2 (germline): LNHDA, SQIVND (reference sequence). The CDR3 runs 14 residues. CDR3 in DNA: TGTGCCACCAGGTGGGGGGTCGGCAATCAGCCCCAGCATTTT. As protein: CATRWGVGNQPQHF.

The chain carries TRBV12-3 or TRBV12-4 and TRBJ1-1, with D hard to call. The V end was cut by 5 bases, the J end by 8 bases, with 15 bases between. The CDR3 covers 13 residues. In DNA form, the CDR3 reads TGTGCCAGCAGTGGTTCCCGGACTTCCGAAGCTTTCTTT. Translated, it gives CASSGSRTSEAFF.